This passage covers 10 T cell receptor beta chains from one sample sequenced in a study of blood T cell repertoires in COVID-19. This table comes from immunoSEQ multiplex PCR, and its TCRdb copy is limited to in-frame clones, with some not included. Of approximately 220,000 clones in the sample, nearly 90% were seen once. The source material was PBMCs or T cells enriched from blood (not recorded which). These receptors all come from a woman under 40 with acute COVID-19.

The chain employs TRBV7-9 and TRBJ2-3, with 10 bases that match TRBD1. CDR1 is SEHNR, CDR2 FQNEAQ, per germline (reference sequence). The V gene end was trimmed by 11 bases and the J gene end by 5 bases; junction bases not matched to a gene: 4. CDR3 length: 12 residues. The CDR3 DNA reads as TGTGCCGGCGACAGGGGGCTAGATACGCAGTATTTT. Its translation: CAGDRGLDTQYF.

This chain joins TRBV2 and TRBJ1-5; D perhaps matches TRBD1 (5 bases). The germline CDR1 and CDR2 sequences are SNHLY and FYNNEI. The CDR3 consists of 13 residues. Trimming shortened V by 4 bases and J by 7 bases, and 11 bases separated the two germline ends. For the CDR3, the DNA is TGTGCCAGCAGTGTGGGGGGTGAACAGCCCCAGCATTTT. Amino acid sequence: CASSVGGEQPQHF.

This chain links TRBV11-2 with TRBJ1-3, with D possibly matching TRBD1 (5 bases). Germline V CDR1 and CDR2: SGHAT, FQNNGV. V lost 0 bases to trimming and J lost 4 bases, with 13 bases between them. This CDR3 has 16 amino acids. CDR3 region: CASSLDRGEHGNTIYF. In DNA, the CDR3 is TGTGCCAGCAGCTTAGATCGGGGGGAGCACGGAAACACCATATATTTT.

This CDR3 is CAISERGFTEAFF. CDR3 nucleotide sequence: TGTGCCATCAGTGAGAGAGGGTTTACTGAAGCTTTCTTT. The rearrangement joins TRBV10-3 to TRBJ1-1; no firm D call. Deletions cut 2 bases from V and 5 bases from J, with 9 bases between. CDR1 is ENHRY and CDR2 is SYGVKD in the germline V gene. CDR3 length: 13 amino acids.

The chain has TRBV24-1 and TRBJ1-2, with 8 nucleotides matching TRBD1. The junction had 14 bases not matched to a gene; V was cut back by 7 bases and J by 5 bases. The CDR3 is made up of 16 amino acids. Germline V gene data show CDR1 as KGHDR and CDR2 as SFDVKD. CDR3 residues: CATRGGPGTGSYGYTF. The CDR3 DNA sequence: TGTGCCACCAGGGGCGGACCCGGGACAGGATCGTATGGCTACACCTTC.

This clone was seen only once. This chain links TRBV5-4 with TRBJ1-1; 9 bases map to TRBD1. CDR1 is SGHNT and CDR2 is YYREEE in the germline V gene (reference sequence). V lost 3 bases to trimming and J lost 1 base; unmatched junction nucleotides: 10. The CDR3 consists of 17 residues. CDR3 DNA sequence: TGTGCCAGCAGCTCATTCGCGCGGACAGGGGAGAACACTGAAGCTTTCTTT. This translates into CASSSFARTGENTEAFF.

The V call is TRBV28, the J call TRBJ2-3; 15 positions agree with TRBD2. Germline CDR1 MDHEN, CDR2 SYDVKM. V lost 3 bases and J lost 0; bases outside the gene matches: 4. The CDR3 contains 18 residues. DNA of the CDR3: TGTGCCAGCAGTTTGGGACTAGCGGGGGGACGTAGCACAGATACGCAGTATTTT. Its protein product is CASSLGLAGGRSTDTQYF.

This chain links TRBV30 with TRBJ1-1; D gene uncertain. Germline values: CDR1 GTSNPN, CDR2 SVGIG (reference sequence). There are 10 residues in the CDR3. The ends were cut back, 4 bases at V and 5 bases at J, with 5 bases in the middle. CDR3 amino acids: CAWKETEAFF. The DNA of the CDR3 is TGTGCCTGGAAGGAGACTGAAGCTTTCTTT.

With regard to this clone: Other DNA sequences in this sample translate to the same CDR3. The chain joins TRBV3-1 (or the pseudogene TRBV3-2) to TRBJ2-3; 7 bases align to TRBD2. The CDR3 covers 15 residues. The ends lost 0 bases at V and 3 bases at J; junction bases unmatched: 3. Germline V gene data show CDR1 as LGHDT and CDR2 as YNNKEL (reference sequence). The CDR3 nucleotides read TGTGCCAGCAGCCAAGAGGGGGGGGGAACAGATACGCAGTATTTT. Protein product: CASSQEGGGTDTQYF.

The chain joins TRBV5-6 to TRBJ1-2; D remains ambiguous. V shed 1 base and J shed 2 bases, with 9 bases lying between them. Germline CDR1 reads SGHDT; CDR2 reads YYEEEE. The CDR3 contains 14 residues. CDR3 bases: TGTGCCAGCAGCTTGTCCTCACTAAACTATGGCTACACCTTC. Encoded protein: CASSLSSLNYGYTF. The whole variable domain, remainder taken from reference TRBV5-6 and TRBJ1-2, is DAGVTQSPTHLIKTRGQQVTLRCSPKSGHDTVSWYQQALGQGPQFIFQYYEEEERQRGNFPDRFSGHQFPNYSSELNVNALLLGDSALYLCASSLSSLNYGYTFGSGTRLTVV.